This T cell receptor (beta chain) was retrieved from a study of beta chain features in type 1 diabetes. Details on this clone: No antigen is known for it.

The authors reverse transcribed all of the isolated RNA, so sequencing captured expressed TCRB transcripts. The protocol was immunoSEQ multiplex PCR, while the TCRdb copy is restricted to in-frame clones and leaves out a portion. The profile covers about 370,000 clones, with over 8.5% appearing a single time and 0.55% to 0.75% taken by the ten largest. Trimming removed 4 bases at V and 1 base at J, with 14 bases between. This CDR3 is built from 16 residues. Germline assignment: CDR1 PRHDT and CDR2 FYEKMQ (reference sequence). Study-wide findings and caveats: When Type 1 diabetes patients were examined, their TCRB CDR3s proved moderately but significantly shorter in all four CD4+ subsets.

Specimen: central memory CD4+ T cells from blood. The chain has TRBV13 and TRBJ2-1; maybe TRBD2 (6 bases). The sequence was obtained from a man aged 25-45 years with type 1 diabetes. DNA for the CDR3: TGTGCCAGCAGCTCGACTAGAGCGGATTCCTACAATGAGCAGTTCTTC. As protein: CASSSTRADSYNEQFF.